This T cell receptor (beta chain) was found in a study of radiotherapy plus CTLA-4 blockade in lung cancer. As concerns this clone: The antigen is not known.

Produced via immunoSEQ multiplex PCR; TCRdb's table is partial and in-frame only. The sample gives approximately 73,000 clones, roughly 91% of which show up once; 35% to 45% is in the top ten. In chemo-refractory metastatic non-small-cell lung cancer, patients got ipilimumab CTLA-4 blockade together with focal radiation. Trimming shortened V by 5 bases and J by 11 bases, and 24 bases separated the two germline ends. This CDR3 spans 14 amino acids. In germline, CDR1 is GTSNPN, CDR2 SVGIG (reference sequence). Study-level points and caveats: The authors reported that early blood T cell clone dynamics, with interferon-beta, best predicted response.

The V call is TRBV30, the J call TRBJ1-1; D gene unclear. The TCR comes from a human donor with non-small cell lung cancer that progressed on radiotherapy plus ipilimumab. Sample: peripheral blood, taken from a patient treated with radiotherapy plus ipilimumab. The CDR3 bases are TGTGCCTGGGGGCCCGGCCCCTTAGGGCGGTTTGCTTTCTTT. Translated, it gives CAWGPGPLGRFAFF.